This TCR beta chain was observed in a study of early T cells in non-severe SARS-CoV-2 infection. Study details: It was bulk RNA from unsorted whole blood that was sequenced, and the chains were unpaired.

General study results and limits: Matching against VDJdb likely underestimated virus-specific expansions, favoring anti-spike CD8.

Between the trimmed V and J ends, which lost 1 base and 3 bases, there was a span of 6 bases. The CDR3 is 13 amino acids. The germline V gene has CDR1 SEHNR and CDR2 FQNEAQ (reference sequence). Each single cDNA molecule received a unique molecular identifier. One entry per CDR3 protein, called by TCRdb with MiXCR from the 5' RACE reads. This sample has 25,000 to 35,000 distinct CDR3 sequences, with roughly 7% found just once. Comment on this clonotype: What it binds is unknown.

This clonotype was sampled from an adult who was a healthcare worker with PCR-confirmed SARS-CoV-2 infection or an uninfected control (not recorded which). The chain uses TRBV7-9 and TRBJ1-1; D unclear. The sequencing sample was made of whole blood. The CDR3 reads CASSLGPDTEAFF. CDR3 sequence (DNA): TGTGCCAGCAGCTTAGGGCCGGACACTGAAGCTTTCTTT. The entire variable domain, with the rest obtained from reference TRBV7-9 and TRBJ1-1, is as follows: DTGVSQNPRHKITKRGQNVTFRCDPISEHNRLYWYRQTLGQGPEFLTYFQNEAQLEKSRLLSDRFSAERPKGSFSTLEIQRTEQGDSAMYLCASSLGPDTEAFFGQGTRLTVV.